One and the same sample provided the 8 T cell receptor beta chains below, sequenced in a study of CD8+CD57+ T cells in acquired aplastic anemia. Template material for TCR beta VDJ and CDR3 profiling consisted of genomic DNA. MiXCR, applied by TCRdb to the reads, yields one record per CDR3 protein. Among over 100,000 distinct CDR3 sequences listed, around 41% were seen once. Sequencing was carried out using sorted CD4+, CD8+, or CD8+CD57+ T cells (not recorded which) from PBMCs. Receptors originate from a human donor in good health, serving as a control.

In the case of this clonotype: A clone one base away is much larger, so this may be a read error. The V call is TRBV3-1, the J call TRBJ2-7, with D perhaps being TRBD1 or TRBD2 (5 bases each). The V gene lost 6 bases and the J gene lost 13 bases, with 19 bases spanning the gap. CDR1 LGHDT and CDR2 YNNKEL come from the germline V gene (reference sequence). This CDR3 is built from 12 residues. This CDR3 is CASSATGTQSYF. The CDR3 region has the DNA TGTGCCAGCAGTGCGACCGGGACCCAATCCTACTTC.

This sequence joins TRBV5-1 and TRBJ1-6, with TRBD1 matching 10 bases. The CDR3 totals 15 residues. Germline V gives CDR1 SGHRS, CDR2 YFSETQ. The V segment lost 0 bases and the J segment 7 bases; nucleotides outside the gene matches: 1. CDR3 coding DNA: TGCGCCAGCAGCTTGGGGACAGGGGGGAATTCACCCCTCCACTTT. Encoded protein: CASSLGTGGNSPLHF.

As regards this clonotype: A much larger clonotype is one base distant, so this may be a read error. The gene calls are TRBV24-1 and TRBJ2-6; D uncertain. V gave up 5 bases and J gave up 2 bases, with 15 bases separating them. Germline assignment: CDR1 KGHDR and CDR2 SFDVKD. This CDR3 spans 17 amino acids. Here the CDR3 reads CATSGSQVVAGANVLTF. In DNA, the CDR3 is TGTGCCACCAGTGGTTCCCAGGTGGTCGCTGGGGCCAACGTCCTGACTTTC.

This clonotype has at least ten counts. The V gene is TRBV3-1, the J gene TRBJ1-6; D unclear. The length of the CDR3 is 16 residues. The V gene's germline CDR1 is LGHDT and CDR2 YNNKEL (reference sequence). The V gene lost 0 bases and the J gene lost 13 bases, with 19 bases spanning the gap. CDR3 sequence: CASSQESWTAKRPLHF. The CDR3 bases are TGTGCCAGCAGCCAAGAAAGTTGGACCGCCAAACGCCCCCTCCACTTT.

This clonotype was detected ten times or more. This chain links TRBV10-1 with TRBJ2-3; D unresolved. This CDR3 spans 14 amino acids. From germline, CDR1 is WNHNN and CDR2 SYGVQD (reference sequence). V was pared by 1 base and J by 2 bases, with 7 bases between. CDR3 protein: CASSELGSTDTQYF. The CDR3 nucleotides are TGCGCCAGCAGTGAGTTGGGGTCCACAGATACGCAGTATTTT.

This chain connects TRBV18 to TRBJ1-1, with D perhaps TRBD1 (6 bases). Trimming shortened V by 5 bases and J by 0 bases, and 13 bases separated the two germline ends. Germline values: CDR1 KGHSH, CDR2 LQKENI. This CDR3 is 15 amino acids long. Written as DNA, the CDR3 is TGTGCCAGCTCAGGATCCGGGACATTGAACACTGAAGCTTTCTTT. This gives the protein CASSGSGTLNTEAFF.

The V call is TRBV29-1, the J call TRBJ2-2, with D possibly TRBD1 on 6 matching bases. This CDR3 spans 14 amino acids. The germline V gene encodes CDR1 SQVTM and CDR2 ANQGSEA. V gave up 3 bases and J gave up 4 bases, with 12 bases separating them. CDR3 nucleotide sequence: TGCAGCGTTGATTGGGGGCTGGGCACCGGGGAGCTGTTTTTT. Protein: CSVDWGLGTGELFF.

Many counts were recorded for this clonotype. The chain uses TRBV15 and TRBJ1-2, with D perhaps matching TRBD1 (5 bases). The V end lost 0 bases, the J end lost 4 bases, and 6 bases lay between the germline ends. The CDR3 is made up of 13 amino acids. CDR1 LNHNV and CDR2 YYDKDF come from the germline V gene (reference sequence). In DNA, the CDR3 is TGTGCCACCAGCAGAGAGCAGGGCTATGGCTACACCTTC. Translation gives CATSREQGYGYTF.